Reported below is one T cell receptor (beta chain). Its antigen remains unidentified. The entry originates in a study of OX40 agonist ivuxolimab in advanced cancers. About the study: With ivuxolimab, an agonistic anti-OX40 (CD134) antibody, patients were treated. Age averaged about 62 years (range roughly 23 to 79), and approximately 80% were male. Points from the study as a whole: Expanded peripheral T cell antigen specificity was not determined. In general, CD8+ T cells held more expanded clones than CD4+ did, on average.

Clones were sequenced by immunoSEQ multiplex PCR, and TCRdb holds only the in-frame ones, with some missing. The sample yields tens of thousands of clones, around 92% seen once. The length of the CDR3 is 16 residues. Germline assignment: CDR1 LGHNA and CDR2 YNFKEQ. Trimming pared 1 base from V and 7 bases from J, leaving 16 bases between. The clonotype comes from an adult with an advanced solid tumor such as melanoma, head and neck, liver or kidney cancer. The V call is TRBV4-2, the J call TRBJ1-4; D call uncertain. The sample here was CD4+ or CD8+ T cells sorted from blood, taken in a trial of the OX40 agonist ivuxolimab. For the CDR3, the DNA is TGTGCCAGCAGCCAAGCTGCGGGTGGGAAGGGTGAAAAACTGTTTTTT. Its translation: CASSQAAGGKGEKLFF.